The 19 T cell receptor beta chains below were found in one sample sequenced in a study of T cells after yellow fever vaccination. TCRdb reprocessed the 5' RACE reads via MiXCR and lists one record per CDR3 protein. The data show roughly 300,000 distinct CDR3 sequences, 6.8% seen once. This specimen was PBMCs, taken about 49 days after the first yellow fever vaccination. These receptors all come from a man in his late teens or twenties who received the YFV17D yellow fever vaccine.

The table lists this clonotype with a few counts. The V and J genes are TRBV4-3 and TRBJ2-1, with D tentatively TRBD1 or TRBD2 (6 bases each). Germline loops: CDR1 LGHNA, CDR2 YSLEER. This CDR3 is built from 16 residues. The V and J ends lost 4 bases and 1 base respectively, with 14 bases between them. CDR3 amino acids: CASSLDGGPSYNEQFF. The DNA for the CDR3 is TGCGCCAGCAGCCTGGATGGGGGGCCTTCCTACAATGAGCAGTTCTTC.

This clonotype was picked up a small number of times. V usage is TRBV5-1 and J usage is TRBJ2-1; D uncertain. The V end was cut by 0 bases, the J end by 9 bases, with 13 bases between. This CDR3 comprises 14 residues. Germline lookup yields CDR1 SGHRS and CDR2 YFSETQ. CDR3 amino acids: CASSLGLELGEQFF. The CDR3 nucleotides read TGCGCCAGCAGCTTGGGTCTAGAGCTGGGTGAGCAGTTCTTC.

V and J are TRBV18 and TRBJ2-3; D call uncertain. Germline loops: CDR1 KGHSH, CDR2 LQKENI. Trimming removed 6 bases at V and 4 bases at J, with 11 bases between. This CDR3 is 13 amino acids long. CDR3 loop: CASSDRGADTQYF. The CDR3 DNA reads as TGTGCCAGCTCCGACCGTGGGGCAGATACGCAGTATTTT.

The chain carries TRBV7-6 and TRBJ2-1; TRBD1 aligns across 8 bases. The junction had 4 bases not matched to a gene; V was cut back by 0 bases and J by 3 bases. Germline values: CDR1 SGHVS, CDR2 FNYEAQ. The CDR3 runs 16 residues. CDR3 in amino acids: CASSLADREDYNEQFF. As DNA, the CDR3 is TGTGCCAGCAGCTTAGCGGACAGGGAAGACTACAATGAGCAGTTCTTC.

This clonotype has at least ten counts. The V gene is TRBV10-3, the J gene TRBJ1-1; D perhaps matches TRBD1 (5 bases). There are 23 residues in the CDR3. The V gene's germline CDR1 is ENHRY and CDR2 SYGVKD. V lost 6 bases and J 1 base, leaving 39 bases between the germline ends. In DNA form, the CDR3 reads TGTGCCATCAGCGAGACGTGGGGACTCCACGGGGTGAGACAATCGACGGGGAACACTGAAGCTTTCTTT. This codes for CAISETWGLHGVRQSTGNTEAFF.

In this sample, this clonotype turned up a few times. V usage is TRBV20-1 and J usage is TRBJ2-3; tentative D call: TRBD1 (8 bases). V was pared by 1 base and J by 1 base, with 18 bases between. The CDR3 totals 17 residues. Per germline, CDR1 DFQATT and CDR2 SNEGSKA (reference sequence). CDR3 sequence: CSARALGQGGRTDTQYF. The CDR3 DNA is TGCAGTGCTAGAGCTCTTGGACAGGGAGGGCGCACAGATACGCAGTATTTT.

This clonotype has more than one count but fewer than ten. The V and J genes are TRBV9 and TRBJ2-3; TRBD2 agrees at 10 bases. V lost 2 bases, J lost 2 bases, and 5 bases stayed unmatched. This CDR3 is 16 amino acids long. Germline V lookup: CDR1 SGDLS, CDR2 YYNGEE. Here the CDR3 DNA reads TGTGCCAGCAGCGTGGTAGCGGGGGGCTTCACAGATACGCAGTATTTT. Translating gives CASSVVAGGFTDTQYF.

The sample holds many counts of this clonotype. The chain links TRBV7-2 to TRBJ2-5; 10 nucleotides align to TRBD2. This CDR3 contains 15 residues. The V gene's germline CDR1 is SGHTA and CDR2 FQGNSA. V lost 5 bases and J lost 2; bases outside the gene matches: 5. CDR3 bases: TGTGCCAGCAGCGCTACTAGCGGGGTTCAAGAGACCCAGTACTTC. The encoded protein is CASSATSGVQETQYF.

Here the CDR3 DNA reads TGTGCCAGCAGCGCCCAAGGTAGTACTAACTATGGCTACACCTTC. This sequence encodes CASSAQGSTNYGYTF. The rearrangement joins TRBV9 to TRBJ1-2; no reliable D call. V dropped 3 bases and J dropped 0 bases, with 12 bases sitting between them. Germline loops: CDR1 SGDLS, CDR2 YYNGEE. This CDR3 is 15 amino acids long. The full variable domain, completed using reference TRBV9 and TRBJ1-2, is DSGVTQTPKHLITATGQRVTLRCSPRSGDLSVYWYQQSLDQGLQFLIQYYNGEERAKGNILERFSAQQFPDLHSELNLSSLELGDSALYFCASSAQGSTNYGYTFGSGTRLTVV.

A remark on this clonotype: The germline gene is not matched at one end of the junction; a read error may be the cause. V and J are TRBV7-6 and TRBJ2-7; TRBD2 agrees at 15 bases. The CDR3 length is 19 residues. Germline CDR1 is SGHVS and CDR2 is FNYEAQ. The CDR3 protein is CASSARTSGGDFPVYELYF. For the CDR3, the DNA is TGTGCCAGCAGCGCAAGGACTAGCGGGGGGGACTTCCCCGTCTACGAGCTGTACTTC.

The V gene is TRBV7-2, the J gene TRBJ2-3, with TRBD2 identical over 8 bases. Germline V gene data show CDR1 as SGHTA and CDR2 as FQGNSA. CDR3 size: 17 residues. V lost 5 bases and J lost 0; bases outside the gene matches: 10. CDR3 in amino acids: CASSLGLGGGSTDTQYF. The CDR3 region has the DNA TGTGCCAGCAGCCTGGGGTTGGGCGGGGGGAGCACAGATACGCAGTATTTT.

The sample holds many counts of this clonotype. This chain's CDR3 is CASSQEGYTEAFF. In DNA, the CDR3 is TGCGCCAGCAGCCAAGAGGGTTACACTGAAGCTTTCTTT. The rearrangement links TRBV4-3 to TRBJ1-1; D gene uncertain. The CDR3 extends over 13 amino acids. CDR1 is LGHNA, CDR2 YSLEER, per germline. Trimming pared 0 bases from V and 3 bases from J, leaving 5 bases between.

This chain uses TRBV6-2 or TRBV6-3 with TRBJ2-7; 8 positions agree with TRBD1. V was clipped by 5 bases and J by 0 bases; unmatched bases: 6. Germline CDR1 and CDR2: MNHEY and SVGEGT. CDR3 length equals 15 residues. The chain's CDR3 is CASSPGGLPSYEQYF. The CDR3 DNA sequence: TGTGCCAGCAGTCCAGGGGGCCTACCCTCCTACGAGCAGTACTTC.

The sample holds a few counts of this clonotype. This rearrangement joins TRBV27 to TRBJ2-7, with 10 bases identical to TRBD2. Trimming removed 5 bases from V and 0 bases from J; junction bases left unmatched: 10. Germline-derived CDR1 and CDR2 are MNHEY and SMNVEV (reference sequence). The CDR3 has 17 amino acids. CDR3 DNA sequence: TGTGCCAGCAGTAACATAGCGGGGGGTTTAAGCTCCTACGAGCAGTACTTC. Encoded protein: CASSNIAGGLSSYEQYF.

This chain joins TRBV19 and TRBJ1-1; no definite D call. V was clipped by 3 bases and J by 5 bases, with 19 bases between them. Germline assignment: CDR1 LNHDA and CDR2 SQIVND (reference sequence). The CDR3 loop spans 16 amino acids. The CDR3 here is CASSMGGRPSWTEAFF. In DNA form, the CDR3 reads TGTGCCAGTAGTATGGGCGGACGGCCGAGTTGGACTGAAGCTTTCTTT.

This clonotype was detected many times. Since the CDR3 does not end with the conserved phenylalanine or tryptophan, this likely comes from a read error. No DNA is shown, since the ends of the CDR3 on it are uncertain; the CDR3 is the one TCRdb lists. CDR3 residues: CASSLDGGLADI. The chain is built from TRBV5-1 and TRBJ2-3; whether TRBD2, the table's D call, matches the DNA was not checked. Termini included, the CDR3 measures 12 amino acids. The germline gives CDR1 SGHRS, CDR2 YFSETQ.

CDR3 coding DNA: TGCAGTGCTGCCCGGGACAGGGATGGCTACACCTTC. It yields the protein CSAARDRDGYTF. The rearrangement links TRBV20-1 to TRBJ1-2; 9 bases are shared with TRBD1. Per the germline V gene, CDR1 is DFQATT and CDR2 is SNEGSKA (reference sequence). V lost 5 bases and J lost 6; bases outside the gene matches: 4. CDR3 length: 12 amino acids.

This chain joins TRBV20-1 and TRBJ2-3, with D possibly being TRBD2 (6 bases). Germline assignment: CDR1 DFQATT and CDR2 SNEGSKA (reference sequence). This CDR3 comprises 14 residues. The V gene lost 0 bases and the J gene lost 5 bases, with 12 bases spanning the gap. The CDR3 loop is CSAREAGGRDTQYF. The CDR3 DNA sequence: TGCAGTGCTAGAGAGGCCGGGGGAAGAGATACGCAGTATTTT.

J is TRBJ1-6 and V is TRBV3-1, with D hard to call. The CDR3 length is 15 residues. Germline CDR1 reads LGHDT; CDR2 reads YNNKEL (reference sequence). Trimming took 4 bases from V and 7 from J, leaving 14 bases between them. This chain's CDR3 is CASSLGSLSNSPLHF. The CDR3 DNA follows: TGTGCCAGCAGCCTCGGTTCCCTATCGAATTCACCCCTCCACTTT.